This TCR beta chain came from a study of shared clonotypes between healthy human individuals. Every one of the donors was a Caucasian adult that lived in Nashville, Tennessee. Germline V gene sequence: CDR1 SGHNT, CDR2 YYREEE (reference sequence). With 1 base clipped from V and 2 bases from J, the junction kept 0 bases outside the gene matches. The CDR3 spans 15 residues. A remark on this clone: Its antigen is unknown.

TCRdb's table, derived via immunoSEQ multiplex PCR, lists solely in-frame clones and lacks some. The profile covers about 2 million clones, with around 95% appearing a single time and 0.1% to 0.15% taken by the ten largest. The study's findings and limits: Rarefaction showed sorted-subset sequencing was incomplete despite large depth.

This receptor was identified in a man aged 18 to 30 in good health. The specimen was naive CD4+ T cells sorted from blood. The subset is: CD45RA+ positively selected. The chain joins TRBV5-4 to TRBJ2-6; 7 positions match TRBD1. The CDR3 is CASSLTGAGANVLTF. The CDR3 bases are TGTGCCAGCAGCTTGACAGGGGCTGGGGCCAACGTCCTGACTTTC.